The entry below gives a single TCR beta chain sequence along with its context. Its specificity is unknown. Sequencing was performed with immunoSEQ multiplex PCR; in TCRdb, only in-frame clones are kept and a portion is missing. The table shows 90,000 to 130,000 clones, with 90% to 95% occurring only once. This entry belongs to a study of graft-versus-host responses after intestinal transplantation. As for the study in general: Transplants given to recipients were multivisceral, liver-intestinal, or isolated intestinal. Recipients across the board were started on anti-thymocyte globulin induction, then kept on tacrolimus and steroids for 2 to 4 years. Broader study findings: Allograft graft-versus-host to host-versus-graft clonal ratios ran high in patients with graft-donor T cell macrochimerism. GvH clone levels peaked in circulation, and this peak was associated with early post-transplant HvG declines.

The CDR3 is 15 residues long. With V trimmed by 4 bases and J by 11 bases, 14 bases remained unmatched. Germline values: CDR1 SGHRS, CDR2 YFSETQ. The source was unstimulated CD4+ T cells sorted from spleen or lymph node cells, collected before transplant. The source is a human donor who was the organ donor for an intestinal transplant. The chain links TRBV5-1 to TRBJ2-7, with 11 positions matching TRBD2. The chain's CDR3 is CASSAGIAGGRGEYF. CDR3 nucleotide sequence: TGCGCCAGCAGCGCGGGTATAGCGGGAGGGCGGGGGGAGTACTTC.